The 5 T cell receptor beta chains reported below all come from one sample, sequenced in a study of control samples from healthy donors and cancer patients (dated by TCRdb to 2020 to 2021). The library relied on the immunoSEQ multiplex PCR assay. The clones in this table, taken by TCRdb from immuneACCESS, are in-frame only. Not every clone is retained; where verified, under half of the shortfall comes from an unresolved V gene, and the cause of the rest is unknown. This sample lists 120,000 or so clones; over 75% were detected once. Together, the top ten hold 2.9% of the sample. Sample: blood. The receptor source for this set is a man aged 60 to 69 in good health.

V and J are TRBV4-3 and TRBJ1-4, with D perhaps TRBD1 (5 bases). The V gene lost 1 base and the J gene lost 4 bases, with 13 bases spanning the gap. Per germline, CDR1 LGHNA and CDR2 YSLEER. CDR3 length equals 16 residues. DNA for the CDR3: TGCGCCAGCAGCCAAGGGTCGGGGCTAGGTAATGAAAAACTGTTTTTT. It specifies CASSQGSGLGNEKLFF.

This clone was seen more than once but under ten times. Within the sample, other DNA sequences also encode this same CDR3. The rearrangement joins TRBV30 to TRBJ1-5; maybe TRBD1 (6 bases). V lost 0 bases and J 7 bases, leaving 7 bases between the germline ends. The CDR3 has 12 residues. Germline V gives CDR1 GTSNPN, CDR2 SVGIG (reference sequence). The CDR3 here is CAWSVQGQPQHF. DNA for the CDR3: TGTGCCTGGAGTGTACAGGGCCAGCCCCAGCATTTT.

The chain links TRBV7-3 to TRBJ2-1; D is undetermined. With 5 bases removed from V and 7 bases from J, the gap between germline ends came to 18 bases. CDR1 and CDR2 (germline): SGHTA, FQGTGA. This CDR3 is built from 15 residues. CDR3 sequence: CASSTFVGFGNEQFF. CDR3 sequence (DNA): TGTGCCAGCAGCACCTTTGTCGGGTTCGGGAATGAGCAGTTCTTC.

The V and J genes are TRBV27 and TRBJ1-4; tentatively, D is TRBD1 (5 bases). V lost 6 bases and J lost 5, with 16 bases in between. Germline V CDR1 and CDR2: MNHEY, SMNVEV (reference sequence). This CDR3 comprises 15 residues. Here the CDR3 reads CASSPHRRQNEKLFF. In DNA form, the CDR3 reads TGTGCCAGCAGCCCACACCGCCGACAGAATGAAAAACTGTTTTTT.

The V gene is TRBV30, the J gene TRBJ1-2; 7 bases match TRBD1. With 0 bases clipped from V and 6 bases from J, the junction kept 10 bases outside the gene matches. The CDR3 has 15 residues. Germline V gene lookup returns CDR1 GTSNPN and CDR2 SVGIG (reference sequence). CDR3 nucleotides: TGTGCCTGGAGTGTGATACAGGGGAGTAGGGATGGCTACACCTTC. Residues: CAWSVIQGSRDGYTF.